Sequencing of this TCR beta chain was carried out in a study of blood T cells in healthy people across ages. To note about this clonotype: With a much larger clone just one base away, this may be a read error.

The CDR3 contains 15 residues. The V gene's germline CDR1 is MNHNS and CDR2 SASEGT. Primed by a sample-barcoded 5' primer and a J-beta primer mix, a second PCR proceeded for roughly 6 to 12 cycles. TCRdb redid the calling of the 5' RACE reads with MiXCR, one entry per CDR3 protein. Of 1.5 million to 2 million distinct CDR3 sequences listed, approximately 30% were seen once; the top ten hold over 7%. The sequence came from a woman aged 30 to 39 in good health. J is TRBJ2-5 and V is TRBV6-1; possibly TRBD1 for D (6 bases). The material sequenced was blood. The CDR3 sequence: CACSEEGGGVKTQYF. As DNA, the CDR3 is TGTGCCTGCAGTGAGGAAGGGGGTGGGGTGAAGACCCAGTACTTC.